The 31 T cell receptor beta chains in this list originate from one sample, sequenced in a study of cytomegalovirus exposure and HLA in healthy donors. Data came from immunoSEQ multiplex PCR; TCRdb stores just in-frame clones and leaves some out. The sample records roughly 98,000 clones, roughly 87% being singletons. The sample consisted of PBMCs. The origin of the receptors is a woman in her twenties or thirties in good health and CMV-seronegative.

The chain couples TRBV11-2 to TRBJ2-6, with D perhaps TRBD1 (6 bases). The V end was cut by 7 bases, the J end by 3 bases, with 16 bases between. This CDR3 has 16 residues. The germline V gene has CDR1 SGHAT and CDR2 FQNNGV. CDR3 sequence: CASKAIGGVGANVLTF. The CDR3 region has the DNA TGTGCCAGCAAAGCTATAGGGGGAGTTGGGGCCAACGTCCTGACTTTC.

This clone was observed a few times. The chain combines TRBV27 with TRBJ1-5; 11 bases line up with TRBD1. The CDR3 runs 17 residues. Trimming removed 4 bases from V and 5 bases from J; junction bases left unmatched: 10. The germline gives CDR1 MNHEY, CDR2 SMNVEV (reference sequence). CDR3 loop: CASSSIDSDRGHQPQHF. CDR3 sequence (DNA): TGTGCCAGCAGTTCAATAGACTCGGACAGGGGGCATCAGCCCCAGCATTTT.

The rearrangement links TRBV7-3 to TRBJ1-2, with TRBD1 matching 9 bases. V was pared by 5 bases and J by 6 bases, with 10 bases of the junction left unmatched. The CDR3 has 15 amino acids. Germline values: CDR1 SGHTA, CDR2 FQGTGA. The CDR3 sequence: CASSIQQGAPDGYTF. The DNA for the CDR3 is TGTGCCAGCAGCATCCAACAGGGGGCGCCGGATGGCTACACCTTC.

The chain uses TRBV5-1 and TRBJ2-3; TRBD2 aligns across 7 bases. Germline assignment: CDR1 SGHRS and CDR2 YFSETQ. The CDR3 totals 16 residues. Germline trimming cut 5 bases from V and 7 bases from J; bases unmatched to any gene: 16. CDR3 amino acids: CASRLTSIPTSHTQYF. CDR3 nucleotide sequence: TGCGCCAGCAGATTGACTAGCATCCCAACCTCTCATACGCAGTATTTT.

The chain has TRBV5-1 and TRBJ2-3, with a weak D call TRBD1 (6 bases). V lost 4 bases and J 3 bases, leaving 12 bases between the germline ends. Germline CDR1 SGHRS, CDR2 YFSETQ. The CDR3 covers 14 residues. The CDR3 spells CASSLRTATDTQYF. The CDR3, as DNA: TGCGCCAGCAGCCTCAGGACAGCGACAGATACGCAGTATTTT.

V is TRBV9 and J is TRBJ1-2, with TRBD1 identical over 8 bases. Germline assignment: CDR1 SGDLS and CDR2 YYNGEE. CDR3 length: 15 residues. V gave up 0 bases and J gave up 4 bases; unmatched junction bases: 5. The CDR3 bases are TGTGCCAGCAGCGTAGCAGGGGGCGGGAGCTATGGCTACACCTTC. Translation gives CASSVAGGGSYGYTF.

The rearrangement uses TRBV7-2 and TRBJ1-2; 8 nucleotides line up with TRBD1. The germline gives CDR1 SGHTA, CDR2 FQGNSA. The J segment lost 4 bases and the V segment lost 5 bases, leaving 9 bases of the junction unmatched. This CDR3 is 15 amino acids long. CDR3 loop: CASSPTGAGSYGYTF. In DNA form, the CDR3 reads TGTGCCAGCAGCCCGACAGGGGCGGGGAGCTATGGCTACACCTTC.

V gene TRBV9 combines with J gene TRBJ1-2; TRBD1 matches at 7 bases. This CDR3 region has 15 residues. Germline values: CDR1 SGDLS, CDR2 YYNGEE. Losses at the gene ends were 0 bases for V and 5 bases for J; bases not matched to a gene: 7. CDR3 amino acids: CASSVDEGAQYGYTF. The CDR3 nucleotides read TGTGCCAGCAGCGTAGACGAGGGGGCGCAATATGGCTACACCTTC. Based on the CDR3 plus reference TRBV9 and TRBJ1-2, the full variable domain is DSGVTQTPKHLITATGQRVTLRCSPRSGDLSVYWYQQSLDQGLQFLIQYYNGEERAKGNILERFSAQQFPDLHSELNLSSLELGDSALYFCASSVDEGAQYGYTFGSGTRLTVV.

The chain carries TRBV11-3 and TRBJ1-1; D gene unclear. V gave up 1 base and J gave up 1 base, with 10 bases separating them. CDR1 is SGHNT and CDR2 is YENEEA in the germline V gene. CDR3 size: 15 residues. DNA for the CDR3: TGTGCCAGCAGCTTAGGTACGGGTGGGAACACTGAAGCTTTCTTT. Translated, it gives CASSLGTGGNTEAFF.

This clone was observed a single time. J is TRBJ1-1 and V is TRBV6-6; a possible D gene is TRBD1 (6 bases). V was clipped by 7 bases and J by 0 bases, with 9 bases between them. CDR3 length: 13 residues. In germline, CDR1 is MNHNY, CDR2 SVGAGI (reference sequence). The CDR3 DNA is TGTGCCAGCATAGACAGGCTGAACACTGAAGCTTTCTTT. This sequence encodes CASIDRLNTEAFF.

This clone has just a few counts. J is TRBJ1-2 and V is TRBV4-1; 7 positions agree with TRBD1. The V gene's germline CDR1 is MGHRA and CDR2 YSYEKL. The junction had 3 bases not matched to a gene; V was cut back by 0 bases and J by 2 bases. The CDR3 extends over 15 amino acids. The CDR3 is CASSQDRGTNYGYTF. In DNA form, the CDR3 reads TGCGCCAGCAGCCAAGACAGGGGGACCAACTATGGCTACACCTTC.

The chain couples TRBV7-8 to TRBJ1-5; unclear D gene. Germline CDR1 is SGHVS and CDR2 is FQNEAQ. The CDR3 is 16 amino acids. V gave up 3 bases and J gave up 7 bases, with 19 bases separating them. CDR3 sequence (DNA): TGTGCCAGCAGCTTGGGGAATGGAGGGTTAGGACAGCCCCAGCATTTT. This encodes CASSLGNGGLGQPQHF.

This clone was found once. This chain links TRBV6-6 with TRBJ1-3; the D is unclear. Germline CDR1 MNHNY, CDR2 SVGAGI (reference sequence). The CDR3 runs to 12 residues. V gave up 8 bases and J gave up 4 bases, with 9 bases separating them. CDR3 bases: TGTGCCAGCTCCCTTTCCGGAAACACCATATATTTT. This codes for CASSLSGNTIYF.

V is TRBV7-9 and J is TRBJ2-7; 8 bases map to TRBD1. Germline V gene data show CDR1 as SEHNR and CDR2 as FQNEAQ (reference sequence). V lost 6 bases and J lost 5; bases outside the gene matches: 9. This CDR3 is 14 amino acids long. CDR3 protein: CASSSDRATNEQYF. Written as DNA, the CDR3 is TGTGCCAGCAGTTCGGACAGGGCAACCAACGAGCAGTACTTC.

The count of this clone is one. The chain uses TRBV11-2 and TRBJ1-5, with D maybe TRBD1 (5 bases). CDR3 length: 13 residues. In germline, CDR1 is SGHAT, CDR2 FQNNGV. V lost 0 bases to trimming and J lost 7 bases, with 7 bases between them. CDR3 residues: CASSLDWGQPQHF. The DNA of the CDR3 is TGTGCCAGCAGCTTAGATTGGGGCCAGCCCCAGCATTTT.

The V and J genes are TRBV5-1 and TRBJ2-1, with no clear D. The CDR3 is 16 residues long. Per the germline V gene, CDR1 is SGHRS and CDR2 is YFSETQ. Deletions cut 0 bases from V and 9 bases from J, with 19 bases between. CDR3 amino acids: CASSLEPSGSPSEQFF. DNA of the CDR3: TGCGCCAGCAGCTTGGAACCTTCAGGCAGCCCCAGTGAGCAGTTCTTC.

The chain carries TRBV2 and TRBJ2-7; tentatively, D is TRBD2 (6 bases). The CDR3 has 11 residues. Deletions cut 3 bases from V and 9 bases from J, with 9 bases between. The germline V gene encodes CDR1 SNHLY and CDR2 FYNNEI. The DNA of the CDR3 is TGTGCCAGCAGTGATCGGGGACTGCAGTACTTC. It yields the protein CASSDRGLQYF. Variable domain in full (rest from reference TRBV2 and TRBJ2-7): EPEVTQTPSHQVTQMGQEVILRCVPISNHLYFYWYRQILGQKVEFLVSFYNNEISEKSEIFDDQFSVERPDGSNFTLKIRSTKLEDSAMYFCASSDRGLQYFGPGTRLTVT.

V is TRBV29-1 and J is TRBJ1-2; no clear D gene. V lost 7 bases and J 3 bases, leaving 12 bases between the germline ends. The germline V gene encodes CDR1 SQVTM and CDR2 ANQGSEA. The length of the CDR3 is 12 residues. The CDR3: CSGGTGYYGYTF. In DNA form, the CDR3 reads TGCAGCGGAGGAACCGGCTACTATGGCTACACCTTC.

V is TRBV28 and J is TRBJ1-2, with a weak D call TRBD1 (5 bases). With 3 bases removed from V and 4 bases from J, the gap between germline ends came to 33 bases. The CDR3 has 21 residues. The germline gives CDR1 MDHEN, CDR2 SYDVKM. For the CDR3, the DNA is TGTGCCAGCAGTTTTGGAGGGGTCGGGACGTTCTCGTCCCTAACTACCTATGGCTACACCTTC. As protein: CASSFGGVGTFSSLTTYGYTF.

The rearrangement joins TRBV7-2 to TRBJ2-7; TRBD2 matches 8 bases. The CDR3 runs 15 residues. Germline CDR1 SGHTA, CDR2 FQGNSA. After removal of 3 bases from V and 2 bases from J, the junction contained 6 bases not matched to a gene. The CDR3 is CASSLTSVATYEQYF. The CDR3 DNA reads TGTGCCAGCAGCTTGACTAGCGTAGCTACCTACGAGCAGTACTTC.

The gene calls are TRBV7-8 and TRBJ1-5; 7 nucleotides align to TRBD1. The CDR3 runs to 15 residues. V lost 5 bases, J lost 6 bases, and 10 bases stayed unmatched. Germline V gene sequence: CDR1 SGHVS, CDR2 FQNEAQ. Written as DNA, the CDR3 is TGTGCCAGCAGCCCAGAGAGAGGGGGCATTCAGCCCCAGCATTTT. It codes for CASSPERGGIQPQHF.

This clone is large (0.1 to 1%) in the sample. This sequence joins TRBV7-9 and TRBJ2-1; TRBD2 agrees at 12 bases. There are 17 residues in the CDR3. CDR1 SEHNR and CDR2 FQNEAQ come from the germline V gene (reference sequence). The V and J ends lost 3 bases and 7 bases, in that order; junction bases with no gene match: 10. CDR3 in amino acids: CASSLASGRAFGNEQFF. In nucleotides, the CDR3 is TGTGCCAGCAGCTTGGCTAGCGGGAGGGCTTTTGGTAATGAGCAGTTCTTC.

The rearrangement links TRBV6-6 to TRBJ2-1, with D tentatively TRBD1 (6 bases). The V and J ends lost 2 bases and 10 bases respectively, with 9 bases between them. The CDR3 has 12 amino acids. Per germline, CDR1 MNHNY and CDR2 SVGAGI (reference sequence). The CDR3 loop reads CASSYGGREQFF. CDR3 in DNA: TGTGCCAGCAGTTACGGGGGCAGGGAGCAGTTCTTC.

This clone has only one observation. V is TRBV5-6 and J is TRBJ2-5, with unresolved D. Trimming shortened V by 1 base and J by 1 base, and 8 bases separated the two germline ends. CDR1 SGHDT and CDR2 YYEEEE come from the germline V gene. The CDR3 length is 14 residues. The CDR3: CASSLRGSQETQYF. The CDR3 nucleotides are TGTGCCAGCAGCTTGCGCGGCAGCCAAGAGACCCAGTACTTC.

The chain recombines TRBV7-3 with TRBJ2-5; D is perhaps TRBD1 (5 bases). The CDR3 contains 14 residues. Trimming pared 6 bases from V and 5 bases from J, leaving 16 bases between. Germline assignment: CDR1 SGHTA and CDR2 FQGTGA. CDR3 in amino acids: CASSINSGAETQYF. CDR3 sequence (DNA): TGTGCCAGCAGTATCAACAGTGGGGCGGAGACCCAGTACTTC.

The V and J genes are TRBV6-5 and TRBJ1-4, with TRBD1 identical over 9 bases. Germline-derived CDR1 and CDR2 are MNHEY and SVGAGI. The CDR3 totals 14 residues. V gave up 6 bases and J gave up 7 bases; unmatched junction bases: 6. CDR3 coding DNA: TGTGCCAGCAGCCAGACAGGGGGGGGTGAAAAACTGTTTTTT. Amino acids: CASSQTGGGEKLFF.

V gene TRBV19 combines with J gene TRBJ1-5; 7 nucleotides agree with TRBD1. This CDR3 contains 16 residues. With 1 base clipped from V and 5 bases from J, the junction kept 8 bases outside the gene matches. The V gene's germline CDR1 is LNHDA and CDR2 SQIVND (reference sequence). Written as DNA, the CDR3 is TGTGCCAGTAGTATAGCCACAGGGGTGGGGGATCAGCCCCAGCATTTT. Translated, it gives CASSIATGVGDQPQHF.

The V call is TRBV7-8, the J call TRBJ2-7; 7 positions match TRBD2. CDR1 and CDR2 from the germline V gene are SGHVS and FQNEAQ. The CDR3 consists of 15 residues. V was pared by 0 bases and J by 7 bases, with 9 bases of the junction left unmatched. Here the CDR3 reads CASSLAGERGREQYF. The CDR3 DNA reads as TGTGCCAGCAGCTTAGCCGGCGAGCGGGGCAGGGAGCAGTACTTC.

The CDR3 loop is CASSLGQGGFNEQFF. The CDR3 coding sequence is TGCGCCAGCTCCCTGGGACAGGGCGGTTTCAATGAGCAGTTCTTC. This rearrangement joins TRBV5-1 to TRBJ2-1; 9 bases fit TRBD1. This CDR3 spans 15 amino acids. The germline V gene encodes CDR1 SGHRS and CDR2 YFSETQ. Germline trimming cut 7 bases from V and 6 bases from J; bases unmatched to any gene: 11.

This sequence joins TRBV5-8 and TRBJ1-4; 7 bases agree with TRBD1. The germline CDR1 and CDR2 sequences are SGHTS and YDEGEE. Trimming removed 8 bases from V and 4 bases from J; junction bases left unmatched: 8. The CDR3 is 14 amino acids. CDR3 bases: TGTGCCAGTAACACGGGACAGCTTAATGAAAAACTGTTTTTT. Protein: CASNTGQLNEKLFF.

A few counts support this clone. The chain has TRBV25-1 and TRBJ1-4, with D unresolved. CDR3 length equals 14 residues. Germline V gives CDR1 MGHDK, CDR2 SYGVNS. The ends were cut back, 6 bases at V and 8 bases at J, with 16 bases in the middle. The CDR3 DNA reads TGTGCCAGCAGCCCGGCCGAATGGAGAGAAAAACTGTTTTTT. This sequence encodes CASSPAEWREKLFF.